The rows below give T cell receptor beta chains drawn from one sample of a study of brain T cells in children with intractable seizures. The table came from immunoSEQ multiplex PCR; TCRdb's copy has only in-frame clones and leaves some out. In the table there are 300,000 to 400,000 clones, about 93% of which are singletons. The sequenced sample was peripheral blood, obtained roughly 5 months after surgery. These receptors were taken from a boy younger than two with tuberous sclerosis and intractable seizures. The CDR3 runs from the conserved cysteine through the conserved F or W. The D gene is left open where the match is weak. For some rows the clone size is stated as once, few or many, or as a class when expanded; others skip it.

>TRBJ2-3|TRBD1|TRBV5-1|NA
TGCGCCAGCAGCTTAAGAGACAGGGGGCCCACAGATACGCAGTATTTT
CASSLRDRGPTDTQYF
>TRBJ2-7|TRBD1|TRBV13|NA
TGTGCCAGCAGCCCAACAGGAGACGGGACAGGGGGCAGAGGACACCACGAGCAGTACTTC
CASSPTGDGTGGRGHHEQYF
>TRBJ1-1|TRBD1|TRBV30|few
TGTGCCCACGGACAGGCCAACACTGAAGCTTTCTTT
CAHGQANTEAFF
>TRBJ2-5|NA|TRBV18|NA
TGTGCCAGCTCACCAAAGCAAACAGGGTATGATCGGGAGACCCAGTACTTC
CASSPKQTGYDRETQYF
>TRBJ2-1|TRBD2|TRBV10-2|once
TGCGCCAGCAGTAGTAAATCTGGAGGTAGCGGGAGGTCCTGCAATGAGCAGTTCTTC
CASSSKSGGSGRSCNEQFF
>TRBJ2-5|NA|TRBV3-1/TRBV3-2|NA
TGTGCCAGCAGCCAAGGTCTCAAAGAGACCCAGTACTTC
CASSQGLKETQYF
>TRBJ2-1|TRBD2|TRBV29-1|once
TGCAGCGGGACTAGCGGGAGGAGCAATGAGCAGTTCTTC
CSGTSGRSNEQFF
>TRBJ2-5|NA|TRBV2|NA
TGTGCCAGCAGTGAAGTCGGCAAACAAGAGACCCAGTACTTC
CASSEVGKQETQYF
>TRBJ2-7|NA|TRBV27|NA
TGTGCCAGCAGCCAGGGACTCCTCTACGAGCAGTACTTC
CASSQGLLYEQYF
>TRBJ1-1|NA|TRBV6-5|NA
TGTGCCAGCAGTACTAACAGGGTTACTGAAGCTTTCTTT
CASSTNRVTEAFF
>TRBJ1-4|NA|TRBV4-1|NA
TGCGCCAGCAGACTCCCGGGGGGTGGGAAGGAAAAACTGTTTTTT
CASRLPGGGKEKLFF
>TRBJ1-6|TRBD1|TRBV15|NA
TGTGCCACCCGCAGTCGGGACAGACTTCTGGGGAATTCACCCCTCCACTTT
CATRSRDRLLGNSPLHF
>TRBJ1-1|NA|TRBV12-3/TRBV12-4|once
TGTGCCAGCAGCTTCGGGGACGGATCCGAAGCTTTCTTT
CASSFGDGSEAFF
>TRBJ1-5|NA|TRBV30|many
TGTGCCTGGAGTGTACACGATAGGCAGCCCCAGCATTTT
CAWSVHDRQPQHF
>TRBJ1-2|NA|TRBV14|NA
TGTGCCAGCAGCCAAGCCTCGGGGTTAAACGGCTACACCTTC
CASSQASGLNGYTF
>TRBJ2-1|NA|TRBV13|NA
TGTGCCAGCAGCTTGCGCAATGAGCAGTTCTTC
CASSLRNEQFF
>TRBJ1-3|TRBD1|TRBV9|NA
TGTGCCAGCAGCGTAGTTGCAGGGGGCTTAACTGGAAACACCATATATTTT
CASSVVAGGLTGNTIYF
>TRBJ2-5|NA|TRBV19|once
TGTGCCAGTAGTATTGAAGAGACCCAGTACTTC
CASSIEETQYF
>TRBJ1-2|NA|TRBV19|few
TGTGCCAGTAGTAGCGTTTACTATGGCTACACCTTC
CASSSVYYGYTF
>TRBJ1-2|NA|TRBV9|NA
TGTGCCAGCAGCGTAGGCACAGCTAACTATGGCTACACCTTC
CASSVGTANYGYTF
>TRBJ2-7|TRBD2|TRBV27|NA
TGTGCCAGCAGACGACTAGCGGAGAGCTCCTACGAGCAGTACTTC
CASRRLAESSYEQYF
>TRBJ1-5|NA|TRBV6-2/TRBV6-3|NA
TGTGCCAGCAGTTACACCAGTAGGGAGGGCAATCAGCCCCAGCATTTT
CASSYTSREGNQPQHF
>TRBJ2-7|TRBD1|TRBV27|NA
TGTGCCAGCAGTGCTACCGGGACAGGTCACTACGAGCAGTACTTC
CASSATGTGHYEQYF
>TRBJ2-2|NA|TRBV2|few
TGTGCCAGCCTTAGAGTGTACACCGGGGAGCTGTTTTTT
CASLRVYTGELFF
>TRBJ2-3|TRBD2|TRBV6-5|NA
TGTGCCAGCAGCCCGACTAGCGTAGATACGCAGTATTTT
CASSPTSVDTQYF
>TRBJ2-7|NA|TRBV3-1/TRBV3-2|NA
TGTGCCAGCAGCCCTACGGGGGGCTCATACGAGCAGTACTTC
CASSPTGGSYEQYF
>TRBJ2-5|NA|TRBV2|once
TGTGCCAGCAGTGTGCTAGTAGTCGGGCAAGAGACCCAGTACTTC
CASSVLVVGQETQYF
>TRBJ2-7|NA|TRBV5-1|NA
TGCGCCAGCAGCTTCGGGCCCCGGGCGTCCTACGAGCAGTACTTC
CASSFGPRASYEQYF
>TRBJ1-4|TRBD1|TRBV6-1|NA
TGTGCCAGCAGTGAACGACGGACAGGCCTTAATGAAAAACTGTTTTTT
CASSERRTGLNEKLFF
>TRBJ1-2|NA|TRBV24-1|NA
TGTGCCACCAGTGACCGCCCCATCATTCCCCTCTATGGCTACACCTTC
CATSDRPIIPLYGYTF
>TRBJ2-1|TRBD2|TRBV6-5|NA
TGTGCCAGCAGTTACTCGGGTAGCGGGAGCAATGAGCAGTTCTTC
CASSYSGSGSNEQFF
>TRBJ2-7|NA|TRBV7-6|once
TGTGCCAGCAGCTCGTCCCGGGACATGGAACGACCAAACTACGAGCAGTACTTC
CASSSSRDMERPNYEQYF
>TRBJ2-1|TRBD2|TRBV25-1|NA
TGTGCCAGCAGTGGACTGCTAGCGGGAGGCTCCTACAATGAGCAGTTCTTC
CASSGLLAGGSYNEQFF
>TRBJ2-3|NA|TRBV7-9|NA
TGTGCCAGCAGCCCAAATAGCGGAAAACTAATCACAGATACGCAGTATTTT
CASSPNSGKLITDTQYF
>TRBJ2-7|NA|TRBV2|NA
TGTGCCAGCAGTGAATTTTTGCAGTACTTC
CASSEFLQYF
>TRBJ1-5|TRBD1|TRBV5-6|NA
TGTGCCAGCAGCTTGGCGGGACAGGGGGAGGATCAGCCCCAGCATTTT
CASSLAGQGEDQPQHF
>TRBJ2-3|NA|TRBV10-2|NA
TGCGCCAGCAGCGGGGCGGGGAGCACAGATACGCAGTATTTT
CASSGAGSTDTQYF
>TRBJ2-1|TRBD2|TRBV24-1|NA
TGTGCCACCAGTGGTCCGGGACTAGCGGGATGGGAGCAGTTCTTC
CATSGPGLAGWEQFF
>TRBJ2-1|TRBD2|TRBV19|NA
TGTGCCAGTAAGGCGGGAGGTACCTACAATGAGCAGTTCTTC
CASKAGGTYNEQFF
>TRBJ1-1|NA|TRBV7-6|NA
TGTGCCAGCAGCTTATCGCAGAACACTGAAGCTTTCTTT
CASSLSQNTEAFF
>TRBJ2-4|TRBD2|TRBV10-3|NA
TGTGCCATCAGGGCTAGCGGGGACCTCAGCAAAAACATTCAGTACTTC
CAIRASGDLSKNIQYF
>TRBJ2-7|NA|TRBV9|NA
TGTGCCAGCAGCGTAGCAGGCGGGGGCTATCAAAGAACCTACGAGCAGTACTTC
CASSVAGGGYQRTYEQYF
>TRBJ2-7|NA|TRBV7-8|NA
TGTGCCAGCAGCAAATCAGGGGTAGCCGAGCAGTACTTC
CASSKSGVAEQYF
>TRBJ2-5|NA|TRBV19|NA
TGTGCCAGTAGTCCGCAGGTCTCCGGGGAGACCCAGTACTTC
CASSPQVSGETQYF
>TRBJ1-4|TRBD1|TRBV11-3|NA
TGTGCCAGCAGCTTAGACAGGGGGCTCCCACGAGAAAAACTGTTTTTT
CASSLDRGLPREKLFF
>TRBJ1-5|TRBD1|TRBV19|NA
TGTGCCAGTGATACAGGGGGCGTACCGCCCCAGCATTTT
CASDTGGVPPQHF
>TRBJ1-5|NA|TRBV7-2|NA
TGTGCCAGCAGCTTCTACGGGGGGCAGCCCCAGCATTTT
CASSFYGGQPQHF
>TRBJ1-2|NA|TRBV2|NA
TGTGCCAGCGAGGGACATTCGGAAGGCTACACCTTC
CASEGHSEGYTF
>TRBJ2-5|NA|TRBV12-5|NA
TGTGCTAGTGGTGCGGGACGGCCGTACCAAGAGACCCAGTACTTC
CASGAGRPYQETQYF
>TRBJ1-2|NA|TRBV19|NA
TGTGCCAGTAGTACGGGTGACGGGTATGGCTACACCTTC
CASSTGDGYGYTF
>TRBJ2-5|NA|TRBV7-9|once
TGTGCCAGCAGCTTAGCCGAGGGACAACTACAAGAGACCCAGTACTTC
CASSLAEGQLQETQYF
>TRBJ2-7|NA|TRBV7-8|NA
TGTGCCAGCAGCTTAGACAGCGAGCAGTACTTC
CASSLDSEQYF
>TRBJ2-7|NA|TRBV30|NA
TGTGCCTGGAGTGTTATGTCCGCTCCTCAGTACTTC
CAWSVMSAPQYF
>TRBJ1-5|NA|TRBV30|NA
TGTGCCTGGTCAGGGGGCAATCAGCCCCAGCATTTT
CAWSGGNQPQHF
>TRBJ1-2|NA|TRBV11-2|NA
TGTGCCAGCAGCCCCCAGGACAGCAACTATGGCTACACCTTC
CASSPQDSNYGYTF
>TRBJ1-2|NA|TRBV28|NA
TGTGCCAGCAGTTTAAGGCAGGGGAGCTATGGCTACACCTTC
CASSLRQGSYGYTF
>TRBJ1-5|TRBD1|TRBV4-2|NA
TGTGCCAGCAGCCAGGGGACAGGGGGTCAGCCCCAGCATTTT
CASSQGTGGQPQHF
>TRBJ1-6|NA|TRBV11-2|NA
TGTGCCAGCAGCTTAGATCGGGTTGCCTATTCACCCCTCCACTTT
CASSLDRVAYSPLHF
>TRBJ2-1|NA|TRBV19|NA
TGTGCCAGTGGGCTCGCGGGCAATGAGCAGTTCTTC
CASGLAGNEQFF